The clone carrying this T cell receptor beta chain was detected only a few times. Its antigen is unidentified. A universal primer site arose from template switching, and cDNA bore unique molecular identifiers. TCRdb used MiXCR to reprocess the 5' RACE reads, holding one entry per CDR3 protein. The sample consists of about 530,000 distinct CDR3 sequences, approximately 16% of them appearing once. The sample originates from a study of identical twins. Notes on the study in general: Cross-sectional statistical analysis was relied on for the conclusions, without the same donors being followed. In beta out-of-frame sequences, the excess sharing between twins was weaker. Reduced insertions were recorded for abundant cord blood beta clonotypes, with no such pattern in memory repertoires.

The length of the CDR3 is 16 residues. Trimming at V came to 5 bases and at J to 5 bases, leaving 11 bases not matched to a gene. Per the germline V gene, CDR1 is SEHNR and CDR2 is FQNEAQ (reference sequence). These same data were also listed under a study on yellow fever vaccine responses in identical twins.

This clonotype was obtained from a woman aged 18-30 years in good health. Specimen: CD4+ T cells sorted from blood. The chain recombines TRBV7-9 with TRBJ1-4; 7 bases are shared with TRBD1. The CDR3 nucleotides read TGTGCCAGCAGCCTCCCATCGGGACAGCTAAATGAAAAACTGTTTTTT. Residues: CASSLPSGQLNEKLFF.